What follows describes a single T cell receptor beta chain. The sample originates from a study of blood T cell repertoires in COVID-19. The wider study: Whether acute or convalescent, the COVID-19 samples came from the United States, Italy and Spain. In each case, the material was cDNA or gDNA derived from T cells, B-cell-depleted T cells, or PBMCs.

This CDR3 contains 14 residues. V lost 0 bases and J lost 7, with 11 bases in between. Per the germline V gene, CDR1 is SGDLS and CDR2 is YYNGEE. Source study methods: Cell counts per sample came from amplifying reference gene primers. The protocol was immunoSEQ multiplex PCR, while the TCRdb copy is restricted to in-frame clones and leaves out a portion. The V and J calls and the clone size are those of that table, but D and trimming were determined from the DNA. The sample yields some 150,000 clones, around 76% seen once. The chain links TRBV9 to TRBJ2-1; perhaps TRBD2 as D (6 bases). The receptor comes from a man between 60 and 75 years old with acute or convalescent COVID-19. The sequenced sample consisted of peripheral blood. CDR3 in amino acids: CASSVGDSSNEQFF. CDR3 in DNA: TGTGCCAGCAGCGTAGGGGACTCCTCAAATGAGCAGTTCTTC.